Listed here is a single T cell receptor beta chain. Its antigen is as yet unknown. Profiling relied on immunoSEQ multiplex PCR, and the TCRdb table lists in-frame clones only, not all of them. The repertoire has roughly 60,000 clones, around 90% of them found once; the top ten carry roughly 0.45%. This record comes from a study of OX40 agonist ivuxolimab in advanced cancers. Overall study context: Those treated in dose escalation had hepatocellular carcinoma, melanoma, renal cell cancer or head and neck cancer. Whole-study results and caveats: On average, CD8+ T cells had more expanded clones than CD4+. Dose levels from 0.1 to 3.0 mg/kg saw CD4+ and CD8+ blood T cells expand clonally by week 6. Some nonresponders likewise displayed low normalized T-cell clonal expansion.

The CDR3 is made up of 14 amino acids. Between the trimmed V and J ends, which lost 3 bases and 1 base, there was a span of 10 bases. Germline V gene lookup returns CDR1 MNHEY and CDR2 SMNVEV (reference sequence). The source was CD4+ or CD8+ T cells sorted from blood, collected in a trial of the OX40 agonist ivuxolimab. This clonotype was sampled from an adult with an advanced solid tumor such as melanoma, head and neck, liver or kidney cancer. The chain has TRBV27 and TRBJ2-7; D is ambiguous. The CDR3 spells CASSFFGSSYEQYF. The CDR3 DNA sequence: TGTGCCAGCAGTTTTTTCGGCTCGTCCTACGAGCAGTACTTC.